This record concerns one T cell receptor (beta chain) sequence. Authors' methods: Reference gene primer amplification in the assay estimated nucleated cell counts. Repertoires were generated with immunoSEQ multiplex PCR, while TCRdb's copy carries only in-frame clones and drops some. V and J calls and clone size are those listed in that table; D and trimming were worked out from the DNA. The data show tens of thousands of clones, approximately 78% seen once. After removal of 8 bases from V and 1 base from J, the junction contained 5 bases not matched to a gene. The CDR3 is 14 residues long. Germline CDR1 SEHNR, CDR2 FQNEAQ (reference sequence). This entry belongs to a study of blood T cell repertoires in COVID-19. Study at large: Whether acute or convalescent, the COVID-19 samples came from the United States, Italy and Spain. T cells, B-cell-depleted T cells, or PBMCs supplied cDNA or gDNA.

This clonotype was obtained from a human donor in a cohort sampled during active COVID-19. The genes are TRBV7-9 and TRBJ2-3; 8 bases map to TRBD1. The sample consisted of peripheral blood. The CDR3 DNA is TGTGCCAGCGGGTTGACAGGGGGCACAGATACGCAGTATTTT. Translating it yields CASGLTGGTDTQYF.